This T cell receptor (beta chain) was sequenced for a study of CD8+CD57+ T cells in acquired aplastic anemia. Overall study context: DNA per sorted CD4+ or CD8+ sample ranged about 0.19 to 30 ug, averaging roughly 3.3 ug. Mean read depth for CD4+ cells from healthy donors was around 11 million.

This clonotype occurred many times. Antigen unknown. Trimming stripped 4 bases from V and 3 bases from J, with 12 bases between. Germline V lookup: CDR1 MDHEN, CDR2 SYDVKM. The CDR3 sequence is 14 residues long. Investigators profiled TCR beta VDJ and CDR3 from genomic DNA template. TCRdb analysed the reads with MiXCR anew, one entry per CDR3 protein. The repertoire includes 100,000 to 150,000 distinct CDR3 sequences, 40% to 60% of them detected once, and about 2.7% sits in the top ten. Study-wide points: Patient and control CD8+ Simpson's diversity was not significantly different. Patients shared approximately 30 CD8+ CDR3 sequences with controls.

Sequencing was done on a sample of sorted CD4+, CD8+, or CD8+CD57+ T cells (not recorded which) from PBMCs. This sequence originates from a human donor in good health, serving as a control. The chain has TRBV28 and TRBJ1-2; D uncertain. DNA for the CDR3: TGTGCCAGCAGTTCCCCGGTGGAGGACTATGGCTACACCTTC. Its translation: CASSSPVEDYGYTF.